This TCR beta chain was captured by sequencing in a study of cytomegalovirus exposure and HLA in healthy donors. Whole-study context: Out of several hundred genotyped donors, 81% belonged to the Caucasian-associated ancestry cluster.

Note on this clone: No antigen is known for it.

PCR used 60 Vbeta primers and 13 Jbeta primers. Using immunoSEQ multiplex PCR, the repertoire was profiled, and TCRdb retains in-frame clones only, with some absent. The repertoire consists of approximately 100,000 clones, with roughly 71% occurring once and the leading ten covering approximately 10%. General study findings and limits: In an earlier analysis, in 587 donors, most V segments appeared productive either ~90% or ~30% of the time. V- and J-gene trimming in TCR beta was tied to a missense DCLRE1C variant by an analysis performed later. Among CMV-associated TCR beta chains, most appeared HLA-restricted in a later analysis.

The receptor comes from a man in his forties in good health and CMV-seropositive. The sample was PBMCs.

This CDR3 is CATSRDRVALNTEAFF. The CDR3 coding sequence is TGTGCCACCAGCAGAGATCGGGTGGCTCTGAACACTGAAGCTTTCTTT. The rearrangement links TRBV15 to TRBJ1-1; no clear D gene. CDR1 and CDR2 (germline): LNHNV, YYDKDF (reference sequence). This CDR3 is 16 amino acids long. V was shortened by 0 bases and J by 0 bases, with 11 bases between the two germline ends. Supplemented by reference TRBV15 and TRBJ1-1, the full variable domain reads DAMVIQNPRYQVTQFGKPVTLSCSQTLNHNVMYWYQQKSSQAPKLLFHYYDKDFNNEADTPDNFQSRRPNTSFCFLDIRSPGLGDTAMYLCATSRDRVALNTEAFFGQGTRLTVV.